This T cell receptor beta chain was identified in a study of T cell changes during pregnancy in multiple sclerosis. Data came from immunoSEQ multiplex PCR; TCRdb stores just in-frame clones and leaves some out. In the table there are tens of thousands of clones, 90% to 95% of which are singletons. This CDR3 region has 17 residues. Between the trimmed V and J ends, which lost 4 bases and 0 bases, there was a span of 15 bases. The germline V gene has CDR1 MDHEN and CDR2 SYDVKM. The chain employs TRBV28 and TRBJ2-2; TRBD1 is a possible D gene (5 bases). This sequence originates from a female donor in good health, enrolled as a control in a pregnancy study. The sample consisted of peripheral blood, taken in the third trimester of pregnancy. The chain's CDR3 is CASSYGQGPSNTGELFF. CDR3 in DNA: TGTGCCAGCAGTTACGGGCAGGGTCCGTCGAACACCGGGGAGCTGTTTTTT.